This T cell receptor (beta chain) stems from a study of liver allograft versus peripheral blood T cells. Study-wide context: Blood and transplanted-liver T cell receptor repertoires from recipients were compared. Findings and caveats of the study: Intragraft T cell receptor repertoires of liver allografts were reportedly distinct from those in peripheral blood.

The germline gives CDR1 SGHAT, CDR2 FQNNGV. This CDR3 is built from 14 residues. The V end was cut by 3 bases, the J end by 0 bases, with 9 bases between. Notes on this clonotype: What it binds is not known.

TCRdb re-derived calls from the reads in MiXCR, one entry per CDR3 protein. Of 10,000 or so distinct CDR3 sequences listed, approximately 16% are singletons. This clonotype originated in a human patient who had a liver transplant. The graft donor may have given rise to some T cells. The V gene is TRBV11-2, the J gene TRBJ2-7, with D unresolved. CDR3 in amino acids: CASSFVGYSYEQYF. The CDR3 nucleotides read TGTGCCAGCAGCTTCGTGGGGTACTCCTACGAGCAGTACTTC.